Shown below are 2 T cell receptor beta chains from a single sample sequenced in a study of T-cell memory formation after mild COVID-19 (dated by TCRdb to the early 2020s). Library preparation was by 5' RACE. Sequencer: Illumina NovaSeq 6000. The public reads were reanalyzed by TCRdb: fastp trimming at Q25, MiXCR alignment, in-frame beta chains only. Here each entry gathers all rows of one CDR3 protein and keeps the most common genes and DNA. In this sample the table shows 270,000 or so distinct CDR3 sequences, roughly 18% of which occur a single time. The leading ten clones occupy 23% of the sample. The specimen was PBMCs or a T cell subset sorted from them (not recorded which). Source of these receptors: a young man who had mild COVID-19 (a few samples of this study predate the infection). The sample titles of this study are shuffled in the database, so cell type and time point are left out; the donor was told from shared clones.

This clonotype turned up a few times. The chain recombines TRBV29-1 with TRBJ2-3, with D perhaps matching TRBD1 (6 bases). Trimming took 6 bases from V and 0 from J, leaving 13 bases between them. The CDR3 has 14 residues. The germline CDR1 and CDR2 sequences are SQVTM and ANQGSEA. This CDR3 is CSVPGTTSTDTQYF. Here the CDR3 DNA reads TGCAGCGTCCCCGGGACAACTAGCACAGATACGCAGTATTTT.

This clonotype was seen a handful of times. The chain carries TRBV10-3 and TRBJ2-5; 10 bases are a match to TRBD2. The CDR3 runs to 16 residues. The J segment lost 5 bases and the V segment lost 3 bases, leaving 9 bases of the junction unmatched. Germline assignment: CDR1 ENHRY and CDR2 SYGVKD. The CDR3 nucleotides are TGTGCCATCAGTGACACTAGCGGGGCGGGCCCCGAGACCCAGTACTTC. Its protein product is CAISDTSGAGPETQYF.